One TCR beta chain is described in this entry. This clone's antigen is unknown. Qualities for individual bases were not recorded, and no much larger clone is one base off. The cohort comprised some 700 healthy bone marrow donors. At the time of sampling, all cohort members were nominally healthy, though unrecorded immune exposures were likely present. The donor tested CMV seropositive, placing the donor among the 310 or so seropositive members of the cohort. Every donor gave a peripheral blood sample, and the peripheral blood mononuclear cells from that sample were used for TCR beta sequencing. Genomic DNA was extracted from the blood cell samples with the Qiagen DNeasy Blood Extraction Kit. Libraries came from the immunoSEQ multiplex PCR assay. A mixture of 60 forward primers for TCR Vbeta segments and 13 reverse primers for TCR Jbeta segments was used in the multiplex PCR. Amplification of the CDR3 region of rearranged TCR beta genes was performed with a multiplex PCR assay on genomic DNA. On the Illumina HiSeq System, the amplified TCR beta libraries were sequenced as 87-base-pair reads. As for how the authors treated the data: In a later analysis, tens of millions of unique TCR beta chains were counted across the roughly 700 repertoires, and approximately 11 million of these chains were shared by at least two donors. To remove PCR and sequencing errors, raw reads were error-corrected and collapsed into unique sequences using a nearest-neighbor algorithm that merged closely related sequences. To assign V, D and J gene segments, CDR3 sequences were aligned to IMGT reference sequences. Each retained sequence needed at least a six-nucleotide match to both a V gene segment and a J gene segment. A rearrangement counted as productive if the CDR3 had no stop codons and remained in frame with V and J, and every other rearrangement counted as non-productive. CDR3 was defined by IMGT convention, running from the second conserved V-encoded cysteine to the conserved J-encoded phenylalanine. The earlier analysis of about 620 of the donors excluded sequences that lacked an unambiguous match to a single V gene segment. In an earlier analysis of some 590 of the donors, a V segment was called functional when productive rearrangements were above 56.7%, and segregating when the standard deviation between donors exceeded 5%. A statistical classification framework was developed to diagnose cytomegalovirus status using the catalog of TCR beta chain sequences. V and J gene assignment, in a later analysis, came from comparing TCR nucleotide sequences with IMGT/GENE-DB human TR gene sequences. In a later analysis, CDR3 sequences and most-parsimonious VDJ recombination scenarios were assigned using the TCRdist pipeline. A later analysis defined each TCR beta chain by its CDR3 amino acid sequence plus V-gene family, and excluded reads lacking a unique V-gene family. As a way to deal with suspected cross-contamination and a sequencing artifact, a later analysis dropped approximately 590 nucleotide sequences that were highly shared and had low generation probability. A later analysis calculated a clonal expansion index for each public chain from normalized within-repertoire ranks of inferred template counts. In a later analysis, generation probabilities were computed using a VDJ recombination model fitted to out-of-frame rearrangements, and the results were checked against IGoR. In a later analysis, TCR-TCR, TCR-HLA and TCR-CMV co-occurrence was scored with hypergeometric tests, and a repertoire-size bias correction was applied to TCR pairs. In a later analysis, false discovery rates were estimated by permuting HLA or CMV assignments 20 times. In a later analysis, co-occurring TCRs were grouped using DBSCAN, with TCRdist sequence similarity added in when clustering inside HLA-allele-positive subsets. Co-occurrence clustering excluded repertoires with fewer than 30,000 or more than 120,000 public chains, plus five with anomalous nucleotide sharing. Held by TCRdb, this immuneACCESS table contains in-frame sequences only and omits some clones. Under half of the omission traces to an unresolved V gene where checked; the cause of the rest is unknown. V, J and clone size derive from that table, while D and trimming were established from the DNA sequence. The sample table holds about 190,000 clones, of which 75% to 90% were seen once. 6.3% of the sample lies in the top ten.

After removal of 1 base from V and 7 bases from J, the junction retains 0 bases not matched to a gene. The germline V gene supplies CDR1 SGHTA and CDR2 FQGNSA. CDR3 length: 14 amino acids, cysteine to phenylalanine. Only the CDR3 portion is preserved as DNA: 42 bases, with reading frame beginning at the first base. This sample is drawn from a study of cytomegalovirus exposure and HLA in healthy donors (dated by TCRdb to about 2017). For the wider study: In an earlier analysis of under 600 of the donors, approximately 300 Gb of sequence data and 117 million unique TCR beta sequences from roughly 200 million T cells were reported. An early release that covered roughly 600 HLA-typed donors contained approximately 320 gigabases of sequencing data and about 93 million unique TCR sequences. Of the roughly 430 genotyped donors, about 80% fell in the genetic ancestry cluster associated with self-reported Caucasian donors. The study aimed to test whether signatures of past pathogen exposure could be identified by cataloging public T cell receptors. The study used immunosequencing to profile the T cell repertoires of under 700 subjects and linked those repertoires to cytomegalovirus serostatus. Along with the approximately 700-subject first cohort, a separate validation cohort of over a hundred different subjects was used. High-throughput TCR immunosequencing, statistical association of individual TCRs with disease status, and machine learning were combined to predict cytomegalovirus infection status. A later analysis re-examined previously published TCR beta repertoires from several hundred donors and added high-resolution HLA genotyping to investigate patterns of TCR occurrence. Rather than drawing on any new phenotypic data, the later analysis identified candidate immune exposures from TCR beta sequences and the way those sequences occurred across donors. An earlier analysis of around 580 of the donors used high-throughput TCR beta sequencing to judge whether each TCR beta V gene segment behaved as functional or pseudogenic. Alongside the repertoire data, information on donor age, sex, ethnicity and CMV serostatus was compiled. A later genetic analysis used genome-wide SNP genotypes for about 55% of the 666 donors, treating that subset as a discovery cohort. Every repertoire in the discovery cohort had been generated on one and the same sequencing platform. HLA typing covered class I and class II loci at four-digit resolution. The number of donors typed differed by locus, with 629-630 for A, B, C, DRB1 and DQB1, 522 for DQA1, approximately 570 for DPA1, and around 460 for DPB1. About five DR-DQ haplotypes were treated as single units for association and clustering because of strong linkage in the cohort. Among 398 genotyped donors of the cohort, an average of around 240,000 unique TCR beta nucleotide sequences were sequenced per donor, about a sixth of them non-productive. The paper's findings and limits, for the study overall: Most CMV-associated TCR beta chains appeared to be HLA-restricted in a later analysis, and the HLA associations seemed to be driven largely by CMV exposure. The study gave a list of over 150 TCR beta chains associated with cytomegalovirus. Across donors, most TCR sequences were observed very rarely, whereas some public TCRs were present in many individuals. Broadly in line with IMGT annotations, most TCR beta V segments showed up in productive rearrangements about 87% or about 30% of the time in an earlier analysis of 587 of the donors. A few of the identified cytomegalovirus-associated TCR beta chains were confirmed in vitro to be specific for cytomegalovirus antigens. The earlier analysis of some 540 of the donors excluded seventeen rarely observed V segments, including chromosome 9 orphons, because counts were too low. The only immune exposure information available for the cohort was CMV serostatus. Presence/absence analyses assumed roughly uniform sequencing depth across donors, an assumption that may not hold. In a later genetic analysis, a missense DCLRE1C variant was associated with V-gene and J-gene trimming of TCR beta chains, and the association was replicated in an independent cohort. A further reported finding was that TCR beta sequences accurately predicted the HLA-A and HLA-B alleles for most subjects in the first cohort. The authors suggested that the approach could potentially be extended to other disease states and immunological phenotypes. A later analysis found that TCR association rates varied across HLA loci, with DRB1 alleles showing the most associated TCRs and HLA-C alleles the fewest. At a false discovery rate of 0.05, a later analysis linked some 17,000 TCR beta sequences to specific HLA alleles. The classifier was reported to diagnose cytomegalovirus status with high specificity and sensitivity in both the original cohort and the validation cohort. Compared with the approximately 600-donor mean, donors in an Asian-associated ancestry cluster had fewer N-insertions in productive TCRs, according to a later genetic analysis. A later analysis reported that several top co-occurrence clusters appeared linked to parvovirus B19, influenza, CMV and Epstein-Barr virus. Strong co-occurrence of HLA alleles, especially DR and DQ, made assigning TCR associations to individual alleles difficult. HLA typing was unavailable for some donors at each locus, so association tests used only the typed subset. Correlated functional status among segregating V segments might be attributable to linkage disequilibrium, but an unknown experimental factor could not be ruled out. Only TCR beta chains were sequenced in this cohort, and the absence of alpha or paired-chain data limited detectable features. A group of highly shared sequence variants was considered likely to be a technical artifact of the sequencing pipeline. Compared with equally common non-associated chains, HLA-associated TCR beta chains in a later analysis were more clonally expanded and had lower generation probabilities. Some IMGT-functional V segments, including TRBV6-2 and TRBV6-3, could not be distinguished by the 87-base-pair reads and were therefore excluded.

Sample: PBMCs. The rearranged segments are TRBV7-2 and TRBJ2-4, and 11 bases in between align with TRBD1. The receptor comes from a man aged 40-55 years in good health and CMV-seropositive. The sequenced DNA is TGTGCCAGCAGCTTAGGGGACAGGGGGAACATTCAGTACTTC. Its translation reads: CASSLGDRGNIQYF.